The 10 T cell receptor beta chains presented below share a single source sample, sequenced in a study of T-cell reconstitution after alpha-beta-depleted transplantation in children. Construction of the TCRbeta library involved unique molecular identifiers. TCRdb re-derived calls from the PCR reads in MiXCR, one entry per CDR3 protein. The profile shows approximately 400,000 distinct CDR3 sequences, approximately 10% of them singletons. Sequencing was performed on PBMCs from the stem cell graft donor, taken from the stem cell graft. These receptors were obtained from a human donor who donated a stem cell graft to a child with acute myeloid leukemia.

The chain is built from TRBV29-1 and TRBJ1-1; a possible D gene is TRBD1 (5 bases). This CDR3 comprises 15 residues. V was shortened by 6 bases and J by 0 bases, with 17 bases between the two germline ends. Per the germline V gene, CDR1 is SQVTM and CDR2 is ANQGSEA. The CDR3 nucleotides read TGCAGCGTGGTCGCGCAGGGCAATTTGAACACTGAAGCTTTCTTT. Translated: CSVVAQGNLNTEAFF.

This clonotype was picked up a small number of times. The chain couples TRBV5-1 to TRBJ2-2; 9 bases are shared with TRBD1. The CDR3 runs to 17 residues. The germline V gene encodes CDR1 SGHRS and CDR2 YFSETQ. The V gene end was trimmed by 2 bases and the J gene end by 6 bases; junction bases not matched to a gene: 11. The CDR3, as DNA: TGCGCCAGCAGCTTAAACTACCGGACAGGGGAGCCCGGGGAGCTGTTTTTT. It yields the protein CASSLNYRTGEPGELFF.

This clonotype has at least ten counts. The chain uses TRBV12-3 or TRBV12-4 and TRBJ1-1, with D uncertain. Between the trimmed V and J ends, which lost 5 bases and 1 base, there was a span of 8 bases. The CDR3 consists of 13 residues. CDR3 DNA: TGTGCCAGCAGTAGGCAACAGAACACTGAAGCTTTCTTT. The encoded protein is CASSRQQNTEAFF.

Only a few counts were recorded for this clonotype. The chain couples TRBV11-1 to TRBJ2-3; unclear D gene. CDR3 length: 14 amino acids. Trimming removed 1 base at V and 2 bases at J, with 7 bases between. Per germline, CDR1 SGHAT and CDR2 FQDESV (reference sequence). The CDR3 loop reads CASSLDVITDTQYF. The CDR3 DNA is TGTGCCAGCAGCTTAGACGTCATCACAGATACGCAGTATTTT.

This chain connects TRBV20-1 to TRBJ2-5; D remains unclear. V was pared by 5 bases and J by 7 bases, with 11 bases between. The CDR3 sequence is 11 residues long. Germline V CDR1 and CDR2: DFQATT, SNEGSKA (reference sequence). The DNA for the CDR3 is TGCAGTGCTGAAAATAGTGTGACCCAGTACTTC. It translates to CSAENSVTQYF.

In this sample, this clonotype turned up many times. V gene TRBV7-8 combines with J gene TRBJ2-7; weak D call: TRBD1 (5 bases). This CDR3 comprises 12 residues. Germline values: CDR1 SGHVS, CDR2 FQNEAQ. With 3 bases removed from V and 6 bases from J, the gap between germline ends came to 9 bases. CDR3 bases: TGTGCCAGCAGCTTCGACAGCTCCGAGCAGTACGTC. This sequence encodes CASSFDSSEQYV.

Here the CDR3 DNA reads TGCGCCAGCAGCTTGTGGGGCGACAGGGGGCTCGGAAACACCATATATTTT. Its translation: CASSLWGDRGLGNTIYF. This chain uses TRBV5-1 with TRBJ1-3, with 10 bases identical to TRBD1. This CDR3 has 17 residues. Trimming at V came to 1 base and at J to 4 bases, leaving 8 bases not matched to a gene. Germline-derived CDR1 and CDR2 are SGHRS and YFSETQ. The variable domain in full, completed from reference TRBV5-1 and TRBJ1-3, reads KAGVTQTPRYLIKTRGQQVTLSCSPISGHRSVSWYQQTPGQGLQFLFEYFSETQRNKGNFPGRFSGRQFSNSRSEMNVSTLELGDSALYLCASSLWGDRGLGNTIYFGEGSWLTVV.

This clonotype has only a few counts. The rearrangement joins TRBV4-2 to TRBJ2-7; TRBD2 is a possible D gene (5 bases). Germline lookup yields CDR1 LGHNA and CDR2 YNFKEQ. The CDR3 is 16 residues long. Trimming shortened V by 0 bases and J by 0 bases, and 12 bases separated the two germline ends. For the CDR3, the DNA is TGTGCCAGCAGCCAAGAAGTGGAGGTCAACTCCTACGAGCAGTACTTC. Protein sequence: CASSQEVEVNSYEQYF.

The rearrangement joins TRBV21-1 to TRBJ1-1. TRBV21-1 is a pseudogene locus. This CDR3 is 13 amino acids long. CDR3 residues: CASLRVRGTEAFF. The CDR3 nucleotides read TGTGCCAGTCTTCGGGTTAGAGGTACTGAAGCTTTCTTT.

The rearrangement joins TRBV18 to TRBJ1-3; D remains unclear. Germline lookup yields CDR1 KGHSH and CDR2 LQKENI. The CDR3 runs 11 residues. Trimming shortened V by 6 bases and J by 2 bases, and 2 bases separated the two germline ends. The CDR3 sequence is CASSAGNTIYF. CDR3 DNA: TGTGCCAGCTCGGCTGGAAACACCATATATTTT.